These T cell receptor beta chains were read from a single sample in a study of control samples from healthy donors and cancer patients. This table comes from immunoSEQ multiplex PCR, and its TCRdb copy is limited to in-frame clones, with some not included. The data hold about 17,000 clones, with about 89% observed a single time. The sample comprised PBMCs. The receptor set was obtained from a man aged 55 to 70 with head and neck cancer. CDR3s include the opening cysteine and the closing phenylalanine or tryptophan.

cdr3_length: 15; v_call: TRBV6-6; j_call: TRBJ1-5; cdr3_aa: CASRLDRGLEQPQHF
cdr3_length: 14; v_call: TRBV3-1/TRBV3-2; j_call: TRBJ2-5; cdr3_aa: CASSPKNWGETQYF
cdr3_length: 15; v_call: TRBV7-9; j_call: TRBJ1-4; cdr3_aa: CASSLRSPWGEKLFF
cdr3_length: 13; v_call: TRBV7-3; j_call: TRBJ1-4; cdr3_aa: CASSLNPAEKLFF
cdr3_length: 14; v_call: TRBV5-8; j_call: TRBJ2-4; cdr3_aa: CASSLGEVANIQYF
cdr3_length: 14; v_call: TRBV7-2; j_call: TRBJ2-5; cdr3_aa: CASSPVWGPETQYF
cdr3_length: 16; v_call: TRBV3-1/TRBV3-2; j_call: TRBJ2-7; cdr3_aa: CASSQDGGGQTYEQYF
cdr3_length: 19; v_call: TRBV5-6; j_call: TRBJ1-3; cdr3_aa: CASSLVAAISQPFGNTIYF
cdr3_length: 13; v_call: TRBV7-9; j_call: TRBJ1-4; cdr3_aa: CASRPDTEEKLFF
cdr3_length: 15; v_call: TRBV7-9; j_call: TRBJ2-7; cdr3_aa: CASSLDRSSSYEQYF
cdr3_length: 16; v_call: TRBV7-2; j_call: TRBJ2-7; cdr3_aa: CASSLTQTNPFYEQYF
cdr3_length: 13; v_call: TRBV11-2; j_call: TRBJ1-6; cdr3_aa: CASSFRGNSPLHF
cdr3_length: 14; v_call: TRBV5-5; j_call: TRBJ1-4; cdr3_aa: CASTLGQGVEKLFF
cdr3_length: 13; v_call: TRBV5-5; j_call: TRBJ1-1; cdr3_aa: CASSLYSGAEAFF
cdr3_length: 15; v_call: TRBV6-5; j_call: TRBJ1-2; cdr3_aa: CASTMDRLSNYGYTF
cdr3_length: 14; v_call: TRBV27; j_call: TRBJ1-1; cdr3_aa: CASSLLSAQAEAFF
cdr3_length: 14; v_call: TRBV2; j_call: TRBJ1-1; cdr3_aa: CASNPGQGLTEAFF
cdr3_length: 13; v_call: TRBV6-6; j_call: TRBJ2-7; cdr3_aa: CASSWGWTAEQYF
cdr3_length: 13; v_call: TRBV12-3/TRBV12-4; j_call: TRBJ2-5; cdr3_aa: CASSLGTKGTQYF
cdr3_length: 12; v_call: TRBV6-5; j_call: TRBJ2-2; cdr3_aa: CASSKNTGELFF
cdr3_length: 11; v_call: TRBV18; j_call: TRBJ2-7; cdr3_aa: CASSPNYEQYF
cdr3_length: 14; v_call: TRBV6-5; j_call: TRBJ1-1; cdr3_aa: CASGAGGHGAEAFF
cdr3_length: 13; v_call: TRBV19; j_call: TRBJ1-5; cdr3_aa: CASKGQLNQPQHF
cdr3_length: 12; v_call: TRBV3-1/TRBV3-2; j_call: TRBJ1-1; cdr3_aa: CASSQAGRGAFF
cdr3_length: 15; v_call: TRBV5-1; j_call: TRBJ1-4; cdr3_aa: CASSLGGTVNEKLFF
cdr3_length: 12; v_call: TRBV7-9; j_call: TRBJ1-1; cdr3_aa: CASSVEGGGAFF
cdr3_length: 15; v_call: TRBV19; j_call: TRBJ2-1; cdr3_aa: CASSPGAGSYNEQFF
cdr3_length: 16; v_call: TRBV9; j_call: TRBJ1-1; cdr3_aa: CASSVLSEIRAGEAFF
cdr3_length: 15; v_call: TRBV19; j_call: TRBJ1-1; cdr3_aa: CASSIGGQTFTEAFF
cdr3_length: 15; v_call: TRBV6-5; j_call: TRBJ1-1; cdr3_aa: CASSPTGRGSTEAFF
cdr3_length: 13; v_call: TRBV6-5; j_call: TRBJ2-6; cdr3_aa: CAAGPLRANVLTF
cdr3_length: 15; v_call: TRBV4-1; j_call: TRBJ1-3; cdr3_aa: CASSQELYSGNTIYF
cdr3_length: 13; v_call: TRBV5-8; j_call: TRBJ1-2; cdr3_aa: CASSQTGPYGYTF
cdr3_length: 15; v_call: TRBV11-1; j_call: TRBJ1-1; cdr3_aa: CASSHRVGLNTEAFF
cdr3_length: 13; v_call: TRBV2; j_call: TRBJ1-4; cdr3_aa: CASTGAAFEKLFF